This TCR beta chain originates from a study of blood T cell repertoires in COVID-19. As for the study in general: Acute and convalescent COVID-19 specimens originated in the United States, Italy and Spain. The analysed material was cDNA or gDNA that came from T cells, B-cell-depleted T cells, or PBMCs.

Sequenced by immunoSEQ multiplex PCR; TCRdb stores in-frame clones only, minus some. The table lists roughly 250,000 clones, approximately 90% of them singletons. Germline assignment: CDR1 SQVTM and CDR2 ANQGSEA. CDR3 length: 18 amino acids. Trimming removed 1 base at V and 4 bases at J, with 25 bases between. The sequenced material came from PBMCs or T cells enriched from blood (not recorded which). The chain carries TRBV29-1 and TRBJ2-5; TRBD1 might be the D (7 bases). This receptor was identified in a woman aged 18-35 years who had recovered from COVID-19. CDR3 nucleotide sequence: TGCAGCGTTGAAGGCCTCCCCCTGGAGGGGGCAATTGGAGAGACCCAGTACTTC. Translation: CSVEGLPLEGAIGETQYF.